The TCR beta chain described here comes from a study of blood T cells in healthy people across ages. This clonotype was observed many times. This CDR3 has 14 residues. Per the germline V gene, CDR1 is KGHDR and CDR2 is SFDVKD. V lost 4 bases and J lost 6, with 12 bases in between. A second PCR of roughly 7 to 11 cycles used a sample-barcoded 5' primer and a J-beta primer mix. From the 5' RACE reads, TCRdb called clonotypes with MiXCR, one entry per CDR3 protein. The sample holds approximately 900,000 distinct CDR3 sequences, almost 30% seen once. These data are also associated with another study on T cells of mothers and their children.

The sample taken for sequencing was blood. The clonotype comes from a woman aged 40-49 years in good health. The chain couples TRBV24-1 to TRBJ2-1, with D perhaps matching TRBD1 (5 bases). CDR3: CATSDRDRVNEQFF. CDR3 DNA sequence: TGTGCCACCAGTGACAGGGATAGGGTCAATGAGCAGTTCTTC.